This T cell receptor beta chain was sequenced during a study of blood T cell repertoires in COVID-19. Germline V gives CDR1 MNHEY, CDR2 SVGAGI. CDR3 size: 13 residues. The germline V and J ends were trimmed by 6 bases and 1 base, with 9 bases remaining between them. Produced via immunoSEQ multiplex PCR; TCRdb's table is partial and in-frame only. The sample comprises 80,000 to 100,000 clones, roughly 80% of which are singletons, and 19% rests with the top ten. The sequenced material came from peripheral blood. The rearrangement joins TRBV6-5 to TRBJ2-5, with D hard to call. The sequence came from a human donor in a cohort sampled during active COVID-19. Here the CDR3 DNA reads TGTGCCAGCAGAGTAAGCGCCCAAGAGACCCAGTACTTC. Protein: CASRVSAQETQYF.